The present TCR beta chain was sequenced within a study of cytomegalovirus exposure and HLA in healthy donors. Study results and caveats: Roughly uniform sequencing depth across donors was assumed, possibly incorrectly.

Germline CDR1 and CDR2: MNHEY and SVGAGI. V was pared by 0 bases and J by 0 bases, with 7 bases between. The CDR3 is 15 amino acids. Vbeta (60) and Jbeta (13) primers were used in the PCR. Using immunoSEQ multiplex PCR, the repertoire was profiled, and TCRdb retains in-frame clones only, with some absent. The sample contains roughly 190,000 clones, approximately 11% of which appear only once. There are a few counts of this clone. No antigen is known for it. The TCR was taken from a man in his fifties or sixties in good health and CMV-seropositive. This rearrangement joins TRBV6-5 to TRBJ2-3; D is unresolved. Material: PBMCs. CDR3 in DNA: TGTGCCAGCAGTTACTCCGCACAAAGCACAGATACGCAGTATTTT. Residues: CASSYSAQSTDTQYF.